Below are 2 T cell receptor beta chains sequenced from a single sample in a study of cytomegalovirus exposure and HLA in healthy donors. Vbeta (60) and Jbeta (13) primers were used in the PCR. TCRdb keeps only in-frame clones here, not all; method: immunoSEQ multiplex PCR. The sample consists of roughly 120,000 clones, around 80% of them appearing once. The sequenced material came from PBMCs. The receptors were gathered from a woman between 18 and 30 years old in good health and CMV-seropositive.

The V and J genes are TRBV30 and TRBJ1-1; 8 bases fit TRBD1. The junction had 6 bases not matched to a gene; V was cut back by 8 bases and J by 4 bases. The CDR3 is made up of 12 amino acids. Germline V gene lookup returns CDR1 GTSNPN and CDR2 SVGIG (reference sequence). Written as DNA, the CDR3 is TGTGCCCGGGGACAGGCAGGCACTGAAGCTTTCTTT. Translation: CARGQAGTEAFF. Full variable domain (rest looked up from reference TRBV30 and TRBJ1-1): SQTIHQWPATLVQPVGSPLSLECTVEGTSNPNLYWYRQAAGRGLQLLFYSVGIGQISSEVPQNLSASRPQDRQFILSSKKLLLSDSGFYLCARGQAGTEAFFGQGTRLTVV.

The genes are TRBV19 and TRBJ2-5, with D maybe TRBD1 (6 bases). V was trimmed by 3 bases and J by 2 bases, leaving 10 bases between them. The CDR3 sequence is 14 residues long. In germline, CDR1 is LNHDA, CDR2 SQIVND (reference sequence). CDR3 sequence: CASSMTRGQETQYF. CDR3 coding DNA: TGTGCCAGTAGTATGACAAGGGGGCAAGAGACCCAGTACTTC.